Listed below are T cell receptor beta chains from one sample, sequenced in a study of OX40 agonist ivuxolimab in advanced cancers. The method was immunoSEQ multiplex PCR; TCRdb's version includes in-frame clones alone and lacks a portion of them. The sample consists of just over 14,000 clones, 91% of them appearing once. The sample was CD4+ or CD8+ T cells sorted from blood, taken in a trial of the OX40 agonist ivuxolimab. These receptors came from an adult with an advanced solid tumor such as melanoma, head and neck, liver or kidney cancer. Both conserved end residues are part of each CDR3.

length	V	CDR3
12	TRBV25-1	CASSAGYTEAFF
14	TRBV4-1	CASSQGPSAYEQYF
13	TRBV19	CASSEGTYNEQFF
13	TRBV5-6	CASSQDQGNEQYF
15	TRBV6-6	CASNTAGGVNQPQHF
16	TRBV13	CASSSQTGGAKNIQYF
15	TRBV10-2	CASSPTSGSLGEQFF
14	TRBV10-1	CASSELYSGGELFF
15	TRBV18	CASSPLVAGEDEQYF
13	TRBV28	CASRWELQETQYF
17	TRBV7-9	CASSPVPGPTYTDTQYF
16	TRBV5-4	CASSSSLQPSTDTQYF
14	TRBV29-1	CSVKNLGGLYEQYF
14	TRBV27	CASSFSGGSYEQYF
13	TRBV6-6	CASSYWGVEPQHF
18	TRBV5-6	CASSSVGTSGVLYNEQFF
15	TRBV28	CAANPASGGTDTQYF
14	TRBV9	CASSVEYPGYGYTF
16	TRBV28	CASSTGQGPIVEKLFF
14	TRBV5-1	CASSFRAATGELFF
15	TRBV11-3	CASSLESQGLYGYTF
12	TRBV27	CASSSRWSEQYF
15	TRBV19	CASSTSMTGTNGYTF
15	TRBV13	CASSLATGTNSPLHF
16	TRBV11-2	CASSLGVVSGANVLTF
12	TRBV5-1	CASNNMDYEQYF
14	TRBV9	CASSEGAMAYEQYF
16	TRBV15	CATSTSVGTSIDEQFF